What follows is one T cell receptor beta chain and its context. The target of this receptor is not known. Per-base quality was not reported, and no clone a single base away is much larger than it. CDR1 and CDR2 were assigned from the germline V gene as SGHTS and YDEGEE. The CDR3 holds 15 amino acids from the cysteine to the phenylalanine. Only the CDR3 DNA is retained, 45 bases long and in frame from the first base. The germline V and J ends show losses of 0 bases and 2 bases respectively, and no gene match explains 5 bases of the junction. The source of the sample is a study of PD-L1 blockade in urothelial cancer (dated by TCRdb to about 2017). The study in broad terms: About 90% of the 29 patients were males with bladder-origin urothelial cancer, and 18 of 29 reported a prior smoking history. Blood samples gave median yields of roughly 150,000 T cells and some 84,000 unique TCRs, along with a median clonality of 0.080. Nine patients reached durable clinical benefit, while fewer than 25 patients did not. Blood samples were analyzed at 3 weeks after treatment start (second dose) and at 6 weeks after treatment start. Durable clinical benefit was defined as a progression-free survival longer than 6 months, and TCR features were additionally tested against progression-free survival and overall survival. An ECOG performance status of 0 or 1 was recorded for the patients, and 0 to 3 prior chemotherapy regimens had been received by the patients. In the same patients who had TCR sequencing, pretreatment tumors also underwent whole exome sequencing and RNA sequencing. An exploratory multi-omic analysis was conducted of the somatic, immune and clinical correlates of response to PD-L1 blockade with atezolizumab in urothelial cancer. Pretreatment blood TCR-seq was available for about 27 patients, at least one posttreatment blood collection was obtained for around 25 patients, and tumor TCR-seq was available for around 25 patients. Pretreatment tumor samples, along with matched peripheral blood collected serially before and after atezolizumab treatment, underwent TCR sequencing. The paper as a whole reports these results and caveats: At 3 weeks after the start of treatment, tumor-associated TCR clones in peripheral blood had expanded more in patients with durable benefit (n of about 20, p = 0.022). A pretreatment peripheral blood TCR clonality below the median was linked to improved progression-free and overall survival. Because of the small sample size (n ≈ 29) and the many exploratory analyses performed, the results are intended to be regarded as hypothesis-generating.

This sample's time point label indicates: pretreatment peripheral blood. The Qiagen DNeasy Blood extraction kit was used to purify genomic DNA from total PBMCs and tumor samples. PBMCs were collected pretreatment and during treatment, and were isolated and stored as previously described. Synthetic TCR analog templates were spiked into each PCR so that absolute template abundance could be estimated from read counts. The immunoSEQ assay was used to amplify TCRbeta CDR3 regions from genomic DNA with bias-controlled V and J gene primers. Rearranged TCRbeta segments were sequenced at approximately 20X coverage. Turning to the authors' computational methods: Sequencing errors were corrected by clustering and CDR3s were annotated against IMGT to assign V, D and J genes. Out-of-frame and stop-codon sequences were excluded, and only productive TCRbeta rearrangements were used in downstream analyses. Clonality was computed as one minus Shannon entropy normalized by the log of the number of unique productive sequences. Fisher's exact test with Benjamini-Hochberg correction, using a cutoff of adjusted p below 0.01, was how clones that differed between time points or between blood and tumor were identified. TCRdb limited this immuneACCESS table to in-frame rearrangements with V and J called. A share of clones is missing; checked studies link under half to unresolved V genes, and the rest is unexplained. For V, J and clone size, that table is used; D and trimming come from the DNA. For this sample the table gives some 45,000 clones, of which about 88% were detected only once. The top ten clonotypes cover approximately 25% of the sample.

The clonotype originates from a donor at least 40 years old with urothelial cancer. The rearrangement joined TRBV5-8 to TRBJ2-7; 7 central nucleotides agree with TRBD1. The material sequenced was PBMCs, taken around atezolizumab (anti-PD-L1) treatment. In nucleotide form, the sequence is TGTGCCAGCAGCTTGGTGGGGGACAGTCCCTACGAGCAGTACTTC. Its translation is CASSLVGDSPYEQYF.